The 18 T cell receptor beta chains presented below share a single source sample, sequenced in a study of graft-versus-host responses after intestinal transplantation. The table came from immunoSEQ multiplex PCR; TCRdb's copy has only in-frame clones and leaves some out. The table includes 9,500 to 10,000 clones, around 91% detected once. Sequencing used PBMCs, obtained roughly 46 days after intestinal transplant. These receptors came from a human patient who received an intestinal transplant, so some T cells may come from the graft donor.

This clone is a singleton in its sample. The chain uses TRBV6-5 and TRBJ2-6; D gene uncertain. V was cut by 7 bases and J by 0 bases, with 4 bases left in between. The CDR3 runs to 13 residues. From germline, CDR1 is MNHEY and CDR2 SVGAGI. CDR3 DNA: TGTGCCAGCACCTACTCTGGGGCCAACGTCCTGACTTTC. Translation gives CASTYSGANVLTF.

The CDR3 loop is CASSFGMAGGGSDTQYF. DNA of the CDR3: TGTGCCAGCAGCTTTGGAATGGCGGGAGGCGGTTCAGATACGCAGTATTTT. The gene calls are TRBV11-3 and TRBJ2-3; 8 bases match TRBD2. The CDR3 totals 17 residues. CDR1 is SGHNT, CDR2 YENEEA, per germline. Losses at the gene ends were 3 bases for V and 4 bases for J; bases not matched to a gene: 12.

The chain has TRBV7-9 and TRBJ2-1; D gene ambiguous. Deletions cut 7 bases from V and 4 bases from J, with 11 bases between. The CDR3 sequence is 13 residues long. The germline V gene encodes CDR1 SEHNR and CDR2 FQNEAQ (reference sequence). The CDR3 nucleotides read TGTGCCAGCATCCCCGGGCCTTACAATGAGCAGTTCTTC. Residues: CASIPGPYNEQFF.

This chain connects TRBV10-2 to TRBJ2-7, with TRBD1 as a possible D gene (6 bases). The V end was cut by 6 bases, the J end by 3 bases, with 12 bases between. Germline V gene sequence: CDR1 WSHSY, CDR2 SAAADI. The CDR3 is made up of 13 amino acids. CDR3 sequence reads: CASRLDRYYEQYF. The CDR3, as DNA: TGCGCCAGCAGGCTGGACAGATACTACGAGCAGTACTTC.

This clone was observed a single time. The chain employs TRBV28 and TRBJ2-5; D unresolved. This CDR3 is built from 17 residues. Germline CDR1 MDHEN, CDR2 SYDVKM. The V end lost 3 bases, the J end lost 5 bases, and 22 bases lay between the germline ends. CDR3 sequence: CASSLGRLRDNAETQYF. In nucleotides, the CDR3 is TGTGCCAGCAGTTTGGGCAGGTTGAGAGACAACGCGGAGACCCAGTACTTC.

The chain employs TRBV5-1 and TRBJ2-7; 10 nucleotides match TRBD2. The CDR3 is 15 residues long. Germline V gene lookup returns CDR1 SGHRS and CDR2 YFSETQ. The V segment lost 5 bases and the J segment 6 bases; nucleotides outside the gene matches: 11. The CDR3 coding sequence is TGCGCCAGCAGGGCTAGCGGGAGCCCGCCTGGCGAGCAGTACTTC. Protein product: CASRASGSPPGEQYF.

The V gene is TRBV4-1, the J gene TRBJ1-6; no firm D call. This CDR3 spans 15 amino acids. The V gene lost 1 base and the J gene lost 5 bases, with 9 bases spanning the gap. In germline, CDR1 is MGHRA, CDR2 YSYEKL. The CDR3, as DNA: TGCGCCAGCAGCCAAGTTCGCAGGAATAATTCACCCCTCCACTTT. Protein: CASSQVRRNNSPLHF.

This chain links TRBV5-6 with TRBJ2-1, with D possibly TRBD1 on 5 matching bases. The CDR3 is 16 amino acids. V was pared by 4 bases and J by 8 bases, with 22 bases between. Germline assignment: CDR1 SGHDT and CDR2 YYEEEE. The chain's CDR3 is CASSPAWNRGSDEQFF. CDR3 sequence (DNA): TGTGCCAGCAGCCCGGCGTGGAATAGGGGTAGTGATGAGCAGTTCTTC.

This chain uses TRBV9 with TRBJ2-3, with D possibly TRBD1 on 6 matching bases. V shed 2 bases and J shed 1 base, with 11 bases lying between them. The CDR3 extends over 15 amino acids. Germline CDR1 reads SGDLS; CDR2 reads YYNGEE. The CDR3 is CASSVWGRGTDTQYF. DNA for the CDR3: TGTGCCAGCAGCGTTTGGGGGCGCGGCACAGATACGCAGTATTTT.

The chain has TRBV13 and TRBJ2-5; unclear D gene. The CDR3 runs to 13 residues. CDR1 and CDR2 (germline): PRHDT, FYEKMQ (reference sequence). V was cut by 5 bases and J by 5 bases, with 12 bases left in between. This CDR3 is CASSPTPSETQYF. CDR3 nucleotide sequence: TGTGCCAGCAGCCCCACCCCCTCCGAGACCCAGTACTTC.

The chain carries TRBV5-1 and TRBJ1-3, with TRBD1 identical over 7 bases. The V and J ends lost 7 bases and 2 bases, in that order; junction bases with no gene match: 12. The V gene's germline CDR1 is SGHRS and CDR2 YFSETQ. CDR3 length: 16 residues. The DNA for the CDR3 is TGCGCCAGCTCAGGGGGGCCTCCGGGGACTGGAAACACCATATATTTT. This codes for CASSGGPPGTGNTIYF.

The rearrangement links TRBV4-1 to TRBJ2-1; D tentatively reads TRBD1 or TRBD2 (5 bases each). Germline V gives CDR1 MGHRA, CDR2 YSYEKL. This CDR3 contains 14 residues. The V gene lost 3 bases and the J gene lost 8 bases, with 14 bases spanning the gap. The CDR3 DNA reads as TGCGCCAGCAGCCATTTCCCCTTGGGGGATGAGCAGTTCTTC. Its protein product is CASSHFPLGDEQFF.

This chain uses TRBV5-1 with TRBJ2-1; 8 positions agree with TRBD1. Germline trimming cut 3 bases from V and 1 base from J; bases unmatched to any gene: 6. From germline, CDR1 is SGHRS and CDR2 YFSETQ. The CDR3 has 16 amino acids. DNA for the CDR3: TGCGCCAGCAGCTCGATCCGGGACAGGTCCTACAATGAGCAGTTCTTC. This codes for CASSSIRDRSYNEQFF.

This clone was seen only once. The chain combines TRBV11-1 with TRBJ1-1; TRBD1 might be the D (5 bases). Trimming left V 1 base short and J 1 base short, with 10 bases between. The length of the CDR3 is 15 residues. Germline loops: CDR1 SGHAT, CDR2 FQDESV (reference sequence). CDR3 residues: CASSLGGAKNTEAFF. CDR3 coding DNA: TGTGCCAGCAGCTTAGGCGGGGCCAAGAACACTGAAGCTTTCTTT.

V gene TRBV5-1 combines with J gene TRBJ1-1; possible D gene TRBD1, 5 bases. This CDR3 has 16 residues. Germline-derived CDR1 and CDR2 are SGHRS and YFSETQ. Trimming pared 4 bases from V and 4 bases from J, leaving 20 bases between. The CDR3 is CASSKRRWPGGTEAFF. CDR3 coding DNA: TGCGCCAGCAGCAAGAGGAGGTGGCCGGGGGGCACTGAAGCTTTCTTT.

Points on this clone: The junction differs from germline at one of its ends, possibly a read error. The rearrangement uses TRBV5-1 and TRBJ2-1; 9 nucleotides align to TRBD2. This CDR3 region has 16 residues. Germline V gene sequence: CDR1 SGHRS, CDR2 YFSETQ. The CDR3 here is CARRRRGGLSDNEQFF. The CDR3 DNA reads TGCGCCAGGCGCAGGCGGGGGGGCCTCTCCGACAATGAGCAGTTCTTC.

V is TRBV11-2 and J is TRBJ1-6; D not resolved. This CDR3 contains 16 residues. The germline V gene has CDR1 SGHAT and CDR2 FQNNGV. V was shortened by 4 bases and J by 10 bases, with 20 bases between the two germline ends. Here the CDR3 DNA reads TGTGCCAGCAGCTCTATAGGTTCGGGGAACGGATCACCCCTCCACTTT. Amino acid sequence: CASSSIGSGNGSPLHF.

The chain couples TRBV6-6 to TRBJ2-1; 8 bases agree with TRBD2. The V segment lost 4 bases and the J segment 10 bases; nucleotides outside the gene matches: 12. This CDR3 region has 15 residues. The V gene's germline CDR1 is MNHNY and CDR2 SVGAGI (reference sequence). CDR3 region: CASSSIREGIPEQFF. The CDR3 bases are TGTGCCAGCAGTTCCATACGGGAGGGCATCCCAGAGCAGTTCTTC.